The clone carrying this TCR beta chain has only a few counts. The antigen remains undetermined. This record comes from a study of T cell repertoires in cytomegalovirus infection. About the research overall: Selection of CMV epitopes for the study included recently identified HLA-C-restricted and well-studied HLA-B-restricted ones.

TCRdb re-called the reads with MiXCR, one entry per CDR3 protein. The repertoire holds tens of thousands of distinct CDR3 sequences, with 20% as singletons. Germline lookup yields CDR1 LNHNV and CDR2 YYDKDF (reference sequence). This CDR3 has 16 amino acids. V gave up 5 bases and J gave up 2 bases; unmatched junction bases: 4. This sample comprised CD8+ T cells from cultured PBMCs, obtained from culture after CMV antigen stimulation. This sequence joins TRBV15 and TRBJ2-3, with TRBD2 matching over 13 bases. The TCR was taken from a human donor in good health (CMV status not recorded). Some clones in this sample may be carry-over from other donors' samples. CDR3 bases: TGTGCCACCAGCGCGGGACTAGCGGGGACCACAGATACGCAGTATTTT. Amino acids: CATSAGLAGTTDTQYF.